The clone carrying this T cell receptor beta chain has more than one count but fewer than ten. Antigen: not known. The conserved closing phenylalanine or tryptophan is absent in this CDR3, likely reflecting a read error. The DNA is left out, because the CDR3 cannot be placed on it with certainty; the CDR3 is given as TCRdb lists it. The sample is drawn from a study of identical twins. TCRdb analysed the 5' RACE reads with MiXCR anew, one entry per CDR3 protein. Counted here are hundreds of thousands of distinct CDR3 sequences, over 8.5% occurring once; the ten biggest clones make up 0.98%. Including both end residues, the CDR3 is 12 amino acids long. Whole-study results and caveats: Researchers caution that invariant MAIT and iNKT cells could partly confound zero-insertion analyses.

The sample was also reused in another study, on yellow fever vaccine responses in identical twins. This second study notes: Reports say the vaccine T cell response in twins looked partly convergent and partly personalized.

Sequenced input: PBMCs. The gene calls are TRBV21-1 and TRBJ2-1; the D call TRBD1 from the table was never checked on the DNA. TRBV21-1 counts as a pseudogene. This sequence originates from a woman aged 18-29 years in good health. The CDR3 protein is CASSIRGGRGPP.